One T cell receptor beta chain is described in this entry. Trimming cost V 3 bases and J 2 bases; bases outside gene matches: 3. Per germline, CDR1 SGHTA and CDR2 FQGNSA. CDR3 length: 14 amino acids. Sequencing libraries for TCR beta were prepared with iRepertoire HTBI primers and Arm-PCR of CDR3 regions. TCRdb reprocessed the multiplex PCR reads via MiXCR and lists one record per CDR3 protein. The sample carries a few hundred thousand distinct CDR3 sequences, approximately 12% recorded once. Time point noted: newly diagnosed GD, antithyroid drugs for less than 3 months. Researchers made the TCR library from RNA that was extracted from PBMCs. This sample was taken from a study of regulatory T cells in long-lasting Graves disease. In addition, the sample was reused for a study of T cells in Graves' hyperthyroidism and ophthalmopathy.

The receptor was isolated from a man aged 25-45 years with Graves disease. The sequencing here drew on peripheral blood mononuclear cells (PBMCs), taken at new diagnosis, from a patient treated with antithyroid drugs. The genes are TRBV7-2 and TRBJ1-2, with 7 bases that match TRBD1. Here the CDR3 reads CASSLTGLNYGYTF. CDR3 bases: TGTGCCAGCAGCTTGACAGGGCTCAACTATGGCTACACCTTC. The full variable domain, rest sourced from reference TRBV7-2 and TRBJ1-2, is GAGVSQSPSNKVTEKGKDVELRCDPISGHTALYWYRQSLGQGLEFLIYFQGNSAPDKSGLPSDRFSAERTGGSVSTLTIQRTQQEDSAVYLCASSLTGLNYGYTFGSGTRLTVV.